The 15 T cell receptor beta chains presented below share a single source sample, sequenced in a study of blood T cell repertoires in COVID-19. Assay: immunoSEQ multiplex PCR; the TCRdb copy retains only in-frame clones and omits some. Seen here are about 160,000 clones, 65% to 80% observed once, and the top ten hold around 8.1%. Sequencing was done on a sample of peripheral blood. These receptors originate from a man aged 60 to 69 with acute or convalescent COVID-19.

The J gene is TRBJ1-1, the V gene TRBV10-1; D uncertain. Per the germline V gene, CDR1 is WNHNN and CDR2 is SYGVQD (reference sequence). V dropped 3 bases and J dropped 3 bases, with 5 bases sitting between them. There are 12 residues in the CDR3. For the CDR3, the DNA is TGCGCCAGCAGTGACGGGTACACTGAAGCTTTCTTT. Amino acids: CASSDGYTEAFF.

This rearrangement joins TRBV12-3 or TRBV12-4 to TRBJ2-1; maybe TRBD1 (5 bases). This CDR3 has 12 residues. V gave up 2 bases and J gave up 6 bases, with 5 bases separating them. The DNA of the CDR3 is TGTGCCAGCAGTTTAAGGGGCAATGAGCAGTTCTTC. It codes for CASSLRGNEQFF.

The chain uses TRBV5-6 and TRBJ1-1; TRBD1 matches at 7 bases. This CDR3 is built from 13 residues. Germline V gives CDR1 SGHDT, CDR2 YYEEEE. After removal of 4 bases from V and 1 base from J, the junction contained 1 base not matched to a gene. The CDR3 region has the DNA TGTGCCAGCAGCCGGGACAGGAACACTGAAGCTTTCTTT. It specifies CASSRDRNTEAFF.

This sequence joins TRBV7-2 and TRBJ1-2; D remains unclear. The CDR3 is made up of 13 amino acids. V was pared by 1 base and J by 2 bases, with 5 bases between. Per germline, CDR1 SGHTA and CDR2 FQGNSA. The CDR3 region is CASSLGRNYGYTF. In DNA, the CDR3 is TGTGCCAGCAGCTTAGGCAGAAACTATGGCTACACCTTC.

The rearrangement links TRBV5-1 to TRBJ2-7, with a possible D match to TRBD2 (5 bases). V was trimmed by 5 bases and J by 3 bases, leaving 9 bases between them. This CDR3 is 12 amino acids long. Germline V CDR1 and CDR2: SGHRS, YFSETQ. DNA for the CDR3: TGCGCCAGCAGTGGTGAGGGCTACGAGCAGTACTTC. Its translation is CASSGEGYEQYF.

V is TRBV5-1 and J is TRBJ2-7; weak D call: TRBD2 (6 bases). In germline, CDR1 is SGHRS, CDR2 YFSETQ. The CDR3 extends over 12 amino acids. Trimming took off 4 bases at V and 6 bases at J, with 11 bases between the two ends. Written as DNA, the CDR3 is TGCGCCAGCAGCCTGCCCGGGAGCGAGCAGTACTTC. Translated, it gives CASSLPGSEQYF.

The chain joins TRBV5-6 to TRBJ2-1; TRBD1 aligns across 8 bases. Trimming at V came to 2 bases and at J to 3 bases, leaving 7 bases not matched to a gene. The CDR3 sequence is 16 residues long. Germline-derived CDR1 and CDR2 are SGHDT and YYEEEE. CDR3 coding DNA: TGTGCCAGCAGCTTACAGGACAGGGCATTCTACAATGAGCAGTTCTTC. The encoded protein is CASSLQDRAFYNEQFF.

The V gene is TRBV24-1, the J gene TRBJ2-1; 8 bases are shared with TRBD2. The germline V gene has CDR1 KGHDR and CDR2 SFDVKD. This CDR3 contains 15 residues. Unmatched junction bases numbered 10, after V lost 6 bases and J lost 7 bases. CDR3 sequence reads: CATSSQTGGRNEQFF. CDR3 nucleotides: TGTGCCACCAGTTCGCAGACGGGGGGGCGAAATGAGCAGTTCTTC.

The V call is TRBV4-3, the J call TRBJ2-7, with TRBD1 as a possible D gene (5 bases). Trimming shortened V by 4 bases and J by 2 bases, and 12 bases separated the two germline ends. Germline CDR1 reads LGHNA; CDR2 reads YSLEER. The CDR3 is 14 residues long. The CDR3 loop reads CASSPFQQAYEQYF. The CDR3, as DNA: TGCGCCAGCAGCCCGTTTCAACAGGCCTACGAGCAGTACTTC.

The rearrangement joins TRBV2 to TRBJ1-2, with D possibly TRBD1 on 6 matching bases. Trimming shortened V by 6 bases and J by 4 bases, and 9 bases separated the two germline ends. CDR1 and CDR2 (germline): SNHLY, FYNNEI. CDR3 length: 12 amino acids. The CDR3 spells CASRGGPYGYTF. As DNA, the CDR3 is TGTGCCAGCAGGGGGGGGCCCTATGGCTACACCTTC.

A few counts support this clone. This chain joins TRBV7-3 and TRBJ2-7, with 7 bases lining up with TRBD1. V lost 4 bases to trimming and J lost 5 bases; unmatched junction nucleotides: 8. The CDR3 has 14 residues. From germline, CDR1 is SGHTA and CDR2 FQGTGA. This CDR3 is CASSWTGPTDEQYF. The CDR3 DNA is TGTGCCAGCAGCTGGACAGGTCCAACCGACGAGCAGTACTTC. Full variable domain (outside the CDR3, taken from reference TRBV7-3 and TRBJ2-7): GAGVSQTPSNKVTEKGKYVELRCDPISGHTALYWYRQSLGQGPEFLIYFQGTGAADDSGLPNDRFFAVRPEGSVSTLKIQRTERGDSAVYLCASSWTGPTDEQYFGPGTRLTVT.

This clone was observed a single time. The chain carries TRBV25-1 and TRBJ2-7; perhaps TRBD2 as D (5 bases). The CDR3 is made up of 13 amino acids. Looked up from germline, CDR1 is MGHDK and CDR2 is SYGVNS. Trimming took off 2 bases at V and 1 base at J, with 6 bases between the two ends. CDR3 amino acids: CASSETSSYEQYF. The CDR3 DNA is TGTGCCAGCAGTGAAACTAGTTCCTACGAGCAGTACTTC.

The CDR3: CASSLTGPLQHF. In DNA form, the CDR3 reads TGTGCCAGCAGTTTGACAGGTCCACTCCAGCATTTT. The gene calls are TRBV12-3 or TRBV12-4 and TRBJ1-5, with a weak D call TRBD1 (6 bases). The CDR3 is made up of 12 amino acids. Trimming took off 3 bases at V and 12 bases at J, with 12 bases between the two ends.

This clone is a singleton in its sample. V usage is TRBV6-2 or TRBV6-3 and J usage is TRBJ2-6; D might be TRBD1 (6 bases). The CDR3 sequence is 16 residues long. The V end was cut by 3 bases, the J end by 0 bases, with 9 bases between. CDR1 is MNHEY, CDR2 SVGEGT, per germline. CDR3 nucleotide sequence: TGTGCCAGCAGTTATCAGGGGTCCTCTGGGGCCAACGTCCTGACTTTC. Translated: CASSYQGSSGANVLTF.

The chain uses TRBV4-2 and TRBJ2-7; no clear D gene. Between the trimmed V and J ends, which lost 0 bases and 0 bases, there was a span of 6 bases. CDR1 is LGHNA and CDR2 is YNFKEQ in the germline V gene. The CDR3 loop spans 14 amino acids. The CDR3 spells CASSQDRYSYEQYF. In DNA, the CDR3 is TGTGCCAGCAGCCAAGATCGTTACTCCTACGAGCAGTACTTC.